These 10 T cell receptor beta chains were all obtained from the same sample, sequenced in a study of chemoradiotherapy in HPV16-positive cancers. Clones were read by immunoSEQ multiplex PCR, and TCRdb kept only the in-frame ones, dropping some. The repertoire includes 30,000 to 40,000 clones, roughly three quarters of them detected once, and 4.5% to 6.5% sits in the top ten. The specimen was blood, collected from a patient who underwent chemoradiotherapy. The receptor set was obtained from a human donor with HPV-associated anogenital cancer.

The count of this clone is one. The rearrangement joins TRBV10-3 to TRBJ2-1, with TRBD2 matching over 11 bases. Germline assignment: CDR1 ENHRY and CDR2 SYGVKD. This CDR3 has 16 amino acids. V trimming: 6 bases; J trimming: 1 base; junction bases outside the gene matches: 5. CDR3 nucleotide sequence: TGTGCCATCAGCGAGACTAGCGGGGCTTCCTACAATGAGCAGTTCTTC. Protein: CAISETSGASYNEQFF.

The J gene is TRBJ1-4, the V gene TRBV14, with D uncertain. CDR1 and CDR2 (germline): SGHDN, FVKESK. The CDR3 loop spans 18 amino acids. The ends were cut back, 0 bases at V and 8 bases at J, with 22 bases in the middle. The CDR3 is CASSQDIVLGFRGEKLFF. The CDR3, as DNA: TGTGCCAGCAGCCAAGATATCGTGCTCGGATTTCGAGGAGAAAAACTGTTTTTT. The full variable domain, rest sourced from reference TRBV14 and TRBJ1-4, is EAGVTQFPSHSVIEKGQTVTLRCDPISGHDNLYWYRRVMGKEIKFLLHFVKESKQDESGMPNNRFLAERTGGTYSTLKVQPAELEDSGVYFCASSQDIVLGFRGEKLFFGSGTQLSVL.

The V and J genes are TRBV7-2 and TRBJ2-3; TRBD2 is a possible D gene (6 bases). Trimming removed 5 bases at V and 4 bases at J, with 13 bases between. Germline V gives CDR1 SGHTA, CDR2 FQGNSA. CDR3 size: 14 residues. In nucleotides, the CDR3 is TGTGCCAGCAGCCCAGGCGGGGCTTCAGATACGCAGTATTTT. It is translated as CASSPGGASDTQYF. Based on the CDR3 plus reference TRBV7-2 and TRBJ2-3, the full variable domain is GAGVSQSPSNKVTEKGKDVELRCDPISGHTALYWYRQSLGQGLEFLIYFQGNSAPDKSGLPSDRFSAERTGGSVSTLTIQRTQQEDSAVYLCASSPGGASDTQYFGPGTRLTVL.

The V call is TRBV10-3, the J call TRBJ1-1; 7 positions agree with TRBD1. The CDR3 sequence is 13 residues long. CDR1 is ENHRY and CDR2 is SYGVKD in the germline V gene. The DNA for the CDR3 is TGTGCTTCCACAGGGGTCTTGAACACTGAAGCTTTCTTT. Amino acid sequence: CASTGVLNTEAFF.

The CDR3 region is CASSEGGETQYF. CDR3 coding DNA: TGTGCCAGTTCCGAGGGGGGAGAGACCCAGTACTTC. The V and J genes are TRBV6-6 and TRBJ2-5; D may match TRBD1 or TRBD2 (6 bases each). In germline, CDR1 is MNHNY, CDR2 SVGAGI (reference sequence). With 9 bases removed from V and 4 bases from J, the gap between germline ends came to 12 bases. The CDR3 spans 12 residues.

The genes are TRBV27 and TRBJ1-6, with D perhaps matching TRBD1 (5 bases). The CDR3 length is 14 residues. CDR1 MNHEY and CDR2 SMNVEV come from the germline V gene (reference sequence). Deletions cut 2 bases from V and 10 bases from J, with 12 bases between. The DNA for the CDR3 is TGTGCCAGCAGTTTAGTCCAGGGCGGGTCACCCCTCCACTTT. It encodes CASSLVQGGSPLHF.

This chain's CDR3 is CASSLAPSDSNQPQHF. In DNA form, the CDR3 reads TGTGCCAGCAGCTTAGCCCCCTCAGATAGCAATCAGCCCCAGCATTTT. The chain has TRBV7-8 and TRBJ1-5; D call uncertain. CDR3 size: 16 residues. Germline-derived CDR1 and CDR2 are SGHVS and FQNEAQ. V lost 0 bases, J lost 0 bases, and 9 bases lay in between.

The rearrangement joins TRBV14 to TRBJ2-3; D remains unclear. CDR1 and CDR2 from the germline V gene are SGHDN and FVKESK. Trimming removed 0 bases at V and 4 bases at J, with 23 bases between. The CDR3 has 19 residues. DNA for the CDR3: TGTGCCAGCAGCCAAGATGGATCCCTGGGTTTCTCTGTCCCAGATACGCAGTATTTT. This codes for CASSQDGSLGFSVPDTQYF.

J is TRBJ2-1 and V is TRBV6-1, with 7 positions matching TRBD2. Germline lookup yields CDR1 MNHNS and CDR2 SASEGT. J gave up 1 base and V 8 bases, and 8 bases lay outside the gene matches. CDR3 size: 15 residues. CDR3: CASSNPGGSYNEQFF. CDR3 in DNA: TGTGCCAGCTCTAACCCGGGGGGTTCCTACAATGAGCAGTTCTTC.

V and J are TRBV12-5 and TRBJ2-7; D gene ambiguous. Germline-derived CDR1 and CDR2 are LGHNT and FRNRAP. The CDR3 has 16 amino acids. Trimming left V 1 base short and J 2 bases short, with 15 bases between. CDR3 region: CASGLELQPKAYEQYF. The CDR3 DNA reads as TGTGCTAGTGGTTTGGAACTCCAGCCAAAGGCCTACGAGCAGTACTTC.